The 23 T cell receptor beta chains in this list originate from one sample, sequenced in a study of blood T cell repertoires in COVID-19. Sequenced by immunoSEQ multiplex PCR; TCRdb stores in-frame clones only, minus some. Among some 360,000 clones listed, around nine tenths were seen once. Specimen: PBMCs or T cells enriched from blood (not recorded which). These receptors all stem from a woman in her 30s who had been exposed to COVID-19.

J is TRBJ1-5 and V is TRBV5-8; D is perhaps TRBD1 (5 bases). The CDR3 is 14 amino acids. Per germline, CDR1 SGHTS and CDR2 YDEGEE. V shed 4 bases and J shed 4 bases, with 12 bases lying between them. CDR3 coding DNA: TGTGCCAGCAGCCGGAGGAGGGGTAATCAGCCCCAGCATTTT. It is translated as CASSRRRGNQPQHF.

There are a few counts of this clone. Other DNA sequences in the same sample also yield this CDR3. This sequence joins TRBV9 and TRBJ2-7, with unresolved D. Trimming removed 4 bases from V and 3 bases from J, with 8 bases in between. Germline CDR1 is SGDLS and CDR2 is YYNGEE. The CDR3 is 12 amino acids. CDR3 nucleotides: TGTGCCAGCAGCCCCACGGGCTACGAGCAGTACTTC. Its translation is CASSPTGYEQYF.

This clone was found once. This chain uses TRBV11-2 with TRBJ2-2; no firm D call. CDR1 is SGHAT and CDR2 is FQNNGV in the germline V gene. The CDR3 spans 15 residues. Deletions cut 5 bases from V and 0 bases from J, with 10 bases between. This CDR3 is CASSPSITNTGELFF. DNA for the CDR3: TGTGCCAGCAGCCCGAGCATCACGAACACCGGGGAGCTGTTTTTT.

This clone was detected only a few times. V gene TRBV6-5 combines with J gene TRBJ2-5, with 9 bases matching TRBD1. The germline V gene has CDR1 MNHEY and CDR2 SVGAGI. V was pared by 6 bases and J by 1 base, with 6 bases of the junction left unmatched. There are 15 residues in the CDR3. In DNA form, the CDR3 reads TGTGCCAGCAGCACAATGACAGGGGGCCAAGAGACCCAGTACTTC. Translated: CASSTMTGGQETQYF.

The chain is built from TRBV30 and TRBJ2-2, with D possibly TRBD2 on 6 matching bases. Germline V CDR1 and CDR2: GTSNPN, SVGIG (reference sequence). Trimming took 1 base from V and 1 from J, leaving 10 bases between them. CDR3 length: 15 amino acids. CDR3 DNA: TGTGCCTGGAGTGGTGGTAGCGGGAACACCGGGGAGCTGTTTTTT. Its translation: CAWSGGSGNTGELFF. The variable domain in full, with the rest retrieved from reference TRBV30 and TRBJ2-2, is SQTIHQWPATLVQPVGSPLSLECTVEGTSNPNLYWYRQAAGRGLQLLFYSVGIGQISSEVPQNLSASRPQDRQFILSSKKLLLSDSGFYLCAWSGGSGNTGELFFGEGSRLTVL.

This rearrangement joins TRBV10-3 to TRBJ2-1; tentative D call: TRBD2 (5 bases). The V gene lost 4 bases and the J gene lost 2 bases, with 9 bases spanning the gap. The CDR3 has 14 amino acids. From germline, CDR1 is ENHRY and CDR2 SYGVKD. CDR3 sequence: CAISASGPYNEQFF. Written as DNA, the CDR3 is TGTGCCATCAGTGCCAGCGGTCCCTACAATGAGCAGTTCTTC.

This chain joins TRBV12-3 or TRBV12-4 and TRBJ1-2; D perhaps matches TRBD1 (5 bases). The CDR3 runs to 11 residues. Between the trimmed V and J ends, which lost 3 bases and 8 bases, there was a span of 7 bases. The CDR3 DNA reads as TGTGCCAGCAGTTTGGGGCGGGGCTACACCTTC. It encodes CASSLGRGYTF.

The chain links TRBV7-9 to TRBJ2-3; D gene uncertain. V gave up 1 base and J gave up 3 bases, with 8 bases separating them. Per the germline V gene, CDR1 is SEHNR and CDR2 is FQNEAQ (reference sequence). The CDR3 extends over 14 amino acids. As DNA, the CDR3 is TGTGCCAGCAGCTTAGATATCCGGACAGATACGCAGTATTTT. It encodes CASSLDIRTDTQYF.

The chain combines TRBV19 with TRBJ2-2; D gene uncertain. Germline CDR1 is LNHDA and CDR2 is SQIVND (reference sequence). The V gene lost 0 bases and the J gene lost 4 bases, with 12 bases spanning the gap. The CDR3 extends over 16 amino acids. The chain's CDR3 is CASSIESTLLTGELFF. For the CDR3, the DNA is TGTGCCAGTAGTATAGAATCGACTCTACTCACCGGGGAGCTGTTTTTT.

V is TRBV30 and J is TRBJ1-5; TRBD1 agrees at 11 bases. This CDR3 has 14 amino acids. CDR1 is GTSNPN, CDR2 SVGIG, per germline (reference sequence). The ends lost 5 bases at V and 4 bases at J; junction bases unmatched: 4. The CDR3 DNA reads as TGTGCCTGGGGCCGGGACAGGGGGAATCAGCCCCAGCATTTT. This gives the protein CAWGRDRGNQPQHF.

This CDR3 reads CASSERGTTGGEETQYF. Here the CDR3 DNA reads TGTGCCAGCAGCGAGAGGGGTACGACAGGGGGCGAGGAGACCCAGTACTTC. J is TRBJ2-5 and V is TRBV9; 10 bases align to TRBD1. CDR3 length: 17 amino acids. Germline loops: CDR1 SGDLS, CDR2 YYNGEE. J lost 5 bases, V lost 3 bases, and 13 bases had no gene match.

The CDR3 DNA reads TGTGCCAGCAGTTTCCTCTATGGCTACACCTTC. It translates to CASSFLYGYTF. The chain couples TRBV27 to TRBJ1-2, with D uncertain. Germline CDR1 MNHEY, CDR2 SMNVEV (reference sequence). Trimming left V 3 bases short and J 4 bases short, with 3 bases between. The CDR3 totals 11 residues.

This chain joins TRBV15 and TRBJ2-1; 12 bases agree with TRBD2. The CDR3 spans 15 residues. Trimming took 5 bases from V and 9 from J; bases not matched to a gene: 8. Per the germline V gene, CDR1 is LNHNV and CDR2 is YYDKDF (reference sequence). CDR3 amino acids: CATSVRTSGNPEQFF. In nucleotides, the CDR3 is TGTGCCACCAGCGTTCGGACTAGCGGGAACCCTGAGCAGTTCTTC.

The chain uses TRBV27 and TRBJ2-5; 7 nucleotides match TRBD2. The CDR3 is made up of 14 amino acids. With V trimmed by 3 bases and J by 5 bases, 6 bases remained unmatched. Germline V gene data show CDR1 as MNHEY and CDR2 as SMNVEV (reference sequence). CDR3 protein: CASSFAPRGETQYF. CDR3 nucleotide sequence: TGTGCCAGCAGTTTTGCCCCGCGGGGGGAGACCCAGTACTTC.

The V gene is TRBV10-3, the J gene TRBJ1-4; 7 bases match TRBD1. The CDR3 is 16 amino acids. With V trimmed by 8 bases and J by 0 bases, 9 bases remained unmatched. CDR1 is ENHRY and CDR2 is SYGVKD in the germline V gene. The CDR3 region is CAIRQGRGSTNEKLFF. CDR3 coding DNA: TGTGCCATCCGACAGGGAAGGGGGTCAACTAATGAAAAACTGTTTTTT.

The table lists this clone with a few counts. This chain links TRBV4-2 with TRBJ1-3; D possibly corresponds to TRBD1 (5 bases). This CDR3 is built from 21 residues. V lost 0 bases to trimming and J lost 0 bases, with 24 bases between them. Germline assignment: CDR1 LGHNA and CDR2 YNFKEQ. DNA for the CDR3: TGTGCCAGCAGCCAAGAAAGAATTACTACAGGACGGATGAGCTCTGGAAACACCATATATTTT. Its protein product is CASSQERITTGRMSSGNTIYF.

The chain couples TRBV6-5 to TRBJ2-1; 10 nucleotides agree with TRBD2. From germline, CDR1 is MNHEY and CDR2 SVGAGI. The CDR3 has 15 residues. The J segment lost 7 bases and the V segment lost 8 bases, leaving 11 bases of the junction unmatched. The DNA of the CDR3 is TGTGCCAGCCCAAACCCTAGCGGGAGTCCGAATGAGCAGTTCTTC. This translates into CASPNPSGSPNEQFF.

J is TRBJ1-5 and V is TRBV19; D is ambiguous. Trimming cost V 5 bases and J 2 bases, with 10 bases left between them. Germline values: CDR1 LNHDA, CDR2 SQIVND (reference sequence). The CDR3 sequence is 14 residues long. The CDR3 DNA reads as TGTGCCAGTAGTTCAGGCCAGGGCAATCAGCCCCAGCATTTT. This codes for CASSSGQGNQPQHF.

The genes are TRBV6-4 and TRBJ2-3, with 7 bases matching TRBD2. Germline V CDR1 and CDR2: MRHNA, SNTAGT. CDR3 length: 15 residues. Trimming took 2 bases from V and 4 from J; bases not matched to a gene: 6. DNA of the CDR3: TGTGCCAGCAGTGACCAAGCGGGGAGGGCAGATACGCAGTATTTT. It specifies CASSDQAGRADTQYF.

The CDR3 protein is CASSVQEGPLHF. CDR3 DNA: TGTGCCAGCAGTGTTCAGGAGGGCCCCCTCCACTTT. This sequence joins TRBV2 and TRBJ1-6, with D uncertain. The CDR3 has 12 amino acids. The germline V gene has CDR1 SNHLY and CDR2 FYNNEI. V was shortened by 4 bases and J by 13 bases, with 11 bases between the two germline ends.

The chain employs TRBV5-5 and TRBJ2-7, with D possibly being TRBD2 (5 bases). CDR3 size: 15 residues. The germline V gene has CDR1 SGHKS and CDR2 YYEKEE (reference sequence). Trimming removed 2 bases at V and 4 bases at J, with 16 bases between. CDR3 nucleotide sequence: TGTGCCAGCAGCTTCTTTGAGGGTTCAAAATACGAGCAGTACTTC. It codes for CASSFFEGSKYEQYF.

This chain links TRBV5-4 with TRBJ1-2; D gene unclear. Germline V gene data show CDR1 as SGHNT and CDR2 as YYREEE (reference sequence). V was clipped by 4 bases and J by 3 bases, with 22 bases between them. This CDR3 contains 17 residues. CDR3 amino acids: CASSPGGRAPGDYGYTF. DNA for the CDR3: TGTGCCAGCAGCCCCGGTGGGAGGGCCCCTGGGGACTATGGCTACACCTTC.

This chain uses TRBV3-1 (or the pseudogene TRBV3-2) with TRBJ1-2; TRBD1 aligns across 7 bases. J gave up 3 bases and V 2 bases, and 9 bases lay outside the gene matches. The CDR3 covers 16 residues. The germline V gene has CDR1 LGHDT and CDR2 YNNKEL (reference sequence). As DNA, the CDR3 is TGTGCCAGCAGCCAAACCCCGACAGGGTTGGACTATGGCTACACCTTC. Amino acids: CASSQTPTGLDYGYTF.